This TCR beta chain emerged from a study of shared clonotypes between healthy human individuals. CDR1 is SGHNT and CDR2 is YYREEE in the germline V gene (reference sequence). CDR3 length: 14 amino acids. V lost 3 bases, J lost 2 bases, and 12 bases lay in between. With respect to this clone: Its antigen is as yet unknown.

Naive CD8 cells comprised CD45RO-negative, CCR7-positively selected cells, excluding terminally differentiated effector memory CD45RA+ cells. Notes on the study in general: Sampling involved blood alone; tissue repertoires likely differ.

Original methodology: For the immunoSEQ data, sequences were junction-only without quality scores, so filtering differed. TCRdb's table, derived via immunoSEQ multiplex PCR, lists solely in-frame clones and lacks some. The DNA gave D and trimming, while V, J and clone size come from that table. The repertoire includes about 2.1 million clones, approximately 92% of them detected once, and around 1.8% sits in the top ten. The sample consisted of naive CD8+ T cells from PBMCs. This chain joins TRBV5-4 and TRBJ2-7; D not resolved. The source of this sequence is a man aged 18 to 35 in good health. Some clones in this sample may be carry-over from other donors' samples. The CDR3 DNA reads as TGTGCCAGCAGCTCCTACGGAAATACCTACGAGCAGTACTTC. As protein: CASSSYGNTYEQYF.